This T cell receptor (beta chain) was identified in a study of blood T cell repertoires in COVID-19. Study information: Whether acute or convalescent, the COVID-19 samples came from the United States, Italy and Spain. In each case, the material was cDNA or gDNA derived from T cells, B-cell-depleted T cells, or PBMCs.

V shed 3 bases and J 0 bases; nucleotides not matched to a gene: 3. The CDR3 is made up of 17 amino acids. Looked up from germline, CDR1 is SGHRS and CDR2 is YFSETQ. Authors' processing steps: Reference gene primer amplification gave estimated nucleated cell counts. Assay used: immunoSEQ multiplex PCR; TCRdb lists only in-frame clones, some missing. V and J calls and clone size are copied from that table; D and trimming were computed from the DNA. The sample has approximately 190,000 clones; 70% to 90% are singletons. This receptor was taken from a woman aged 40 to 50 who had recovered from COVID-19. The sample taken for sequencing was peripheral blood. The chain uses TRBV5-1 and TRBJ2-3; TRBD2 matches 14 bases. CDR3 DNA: TGCGCCAGCAGCTCGGGACTAGCGGGGGCGAGCACAGATACGCAGTATTTT. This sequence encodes CASSSGLAGASTDTQYF.